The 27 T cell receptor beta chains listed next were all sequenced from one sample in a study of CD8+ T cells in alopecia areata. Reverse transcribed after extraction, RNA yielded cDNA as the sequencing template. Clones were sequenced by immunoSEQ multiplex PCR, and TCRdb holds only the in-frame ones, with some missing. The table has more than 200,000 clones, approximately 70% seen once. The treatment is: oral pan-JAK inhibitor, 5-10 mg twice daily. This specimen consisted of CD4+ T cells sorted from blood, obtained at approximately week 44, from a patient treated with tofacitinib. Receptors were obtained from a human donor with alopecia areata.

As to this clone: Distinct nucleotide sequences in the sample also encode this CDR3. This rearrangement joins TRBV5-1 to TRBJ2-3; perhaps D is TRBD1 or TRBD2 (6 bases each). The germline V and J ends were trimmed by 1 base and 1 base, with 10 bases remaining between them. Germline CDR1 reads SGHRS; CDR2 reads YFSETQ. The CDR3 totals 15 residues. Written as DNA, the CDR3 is TGCGCCAGCAGCTTGCGGGGGCTTGGCACAGATACGCAGTATTTT. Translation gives CASSLRGLGTDTQYF. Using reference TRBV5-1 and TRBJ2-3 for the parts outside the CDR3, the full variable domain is KAGVTQTPRYLIKTRGQQVTLSCSPISGHRSVSWYQQTPGQGLQFLFEYFSETQRNKGNFPGRFSGRQFSNSRSEMNVSTLELGDSALYLCASSLRGLGTDTQYFGPGTRLTVL.

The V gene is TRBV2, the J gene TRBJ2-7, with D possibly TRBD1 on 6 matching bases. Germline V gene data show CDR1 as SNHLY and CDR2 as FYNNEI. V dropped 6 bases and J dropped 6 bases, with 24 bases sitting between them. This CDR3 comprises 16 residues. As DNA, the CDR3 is TGTGCCAGCAGCCTCAGAGGACAGCGAGCGGTCGGCGAGCAGTACTTC. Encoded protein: CASSLRGQRAVGEQYF. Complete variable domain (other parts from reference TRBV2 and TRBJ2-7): EPEVTQTPSHQVTQMGQEVILRCVPISNHLYFYWYRQILGQKVEFLVSFYNNEISEKSEIFDDQFSVERPDGSNFTLKIRSTKLEDSAMYFCASSLRGQRAVGEQYFGPGTRLTVT.

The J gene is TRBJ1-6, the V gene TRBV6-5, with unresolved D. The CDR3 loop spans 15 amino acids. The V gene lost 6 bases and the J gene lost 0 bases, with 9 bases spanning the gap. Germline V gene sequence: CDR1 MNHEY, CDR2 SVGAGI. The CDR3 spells CASSDLSSYNSPLHF. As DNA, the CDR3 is TGTGCCAGCAGCGATTTAAGCTCCTATAATTCACCCCTCCACTTT.

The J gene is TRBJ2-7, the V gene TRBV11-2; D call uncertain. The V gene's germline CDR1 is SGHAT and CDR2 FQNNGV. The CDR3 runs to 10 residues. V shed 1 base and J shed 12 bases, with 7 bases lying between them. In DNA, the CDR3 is TGTGCCAGCAGCTTAGTGGACCTGTACTTC. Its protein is CASSLVDLYF.

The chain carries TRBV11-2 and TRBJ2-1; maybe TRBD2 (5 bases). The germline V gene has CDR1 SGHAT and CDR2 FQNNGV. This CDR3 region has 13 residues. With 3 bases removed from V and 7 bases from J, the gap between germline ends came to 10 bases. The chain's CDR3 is CASSFAPGNEQFF. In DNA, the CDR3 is TGTGCCAGCAGCTTTGCCCCGGGAAATGAGCAGTTCTTC. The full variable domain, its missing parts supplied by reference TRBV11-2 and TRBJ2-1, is EAGVAQSPRYKIIEKRQSVAFWCNPISGHATLYWYQQILGQGPKLLIQFQNNGVVDDSQLPKDRFSAERLKGVDSTLKIQPAKLEDSAVYLCASSFAPGNEQFFGPGTRLTVL.

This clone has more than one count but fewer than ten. CDR3 nucleotide sequence: TGCAGTGCCAAAGGGTATGGCTACACCTTC. It yields the protein CSAKGYGYTF. The gene calls are TRBV20-1 and TRBJ1-2; D gene unclear. CDR1 and CDR2 (germline): DFQATT, SNEGSKA (reference sequence). This CDR3 is built from 10 residues. V lost 6 bases and J 5 bases, leaving 7 bases between the germline ends.

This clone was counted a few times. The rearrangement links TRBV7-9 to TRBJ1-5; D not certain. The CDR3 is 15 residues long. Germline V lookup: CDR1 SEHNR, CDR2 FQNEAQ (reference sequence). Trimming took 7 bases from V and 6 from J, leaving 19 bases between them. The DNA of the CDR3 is TGTGCCAGCACCATGAGGGCAGCCGGCGGTCAGCCCCAGCATTTT. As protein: CASTMRAAGGQPQHF.

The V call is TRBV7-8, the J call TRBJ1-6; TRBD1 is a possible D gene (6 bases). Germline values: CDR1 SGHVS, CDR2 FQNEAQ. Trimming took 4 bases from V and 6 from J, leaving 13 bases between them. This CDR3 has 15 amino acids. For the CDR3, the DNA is TGTGCCAGCAGCTACCAGCGGGGGGCTAATTCACCCCTCCACTTT. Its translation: CASSYQRGANSPLHF.

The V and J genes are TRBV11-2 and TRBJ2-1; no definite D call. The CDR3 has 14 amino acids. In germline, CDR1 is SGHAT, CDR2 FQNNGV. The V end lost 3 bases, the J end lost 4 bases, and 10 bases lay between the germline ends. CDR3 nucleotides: TGTGCCAGCAGCTTGGGCGGATGGTACAATGAGCAGTTCTTC. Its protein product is CASSLGGWYNEQFF. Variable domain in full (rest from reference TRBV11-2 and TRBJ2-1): EAGVAQSPRYKIIEKRQSVAFWCNPISGHATLYWYQQILGQGPKLLIQFQNNGVVDDSQLPKDRFSAERLKGVDSTLKIQPAKLEDSAVYLCASSLGGWYNEQFFGPGTRLTVL.

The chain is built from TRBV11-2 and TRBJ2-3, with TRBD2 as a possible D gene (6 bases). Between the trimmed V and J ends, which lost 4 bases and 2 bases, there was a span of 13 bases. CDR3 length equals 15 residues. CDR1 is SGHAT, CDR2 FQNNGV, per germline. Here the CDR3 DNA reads TGTGCCAGCAGCTCGACCGGGACTCACACAGATACGCAGTATTTT. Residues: CASSSTGTHTDTQYF.

This CDR3 reads CASSLDWGTGYEKLFF. The CDR3 DNA is TGTGCCAGCAGCTTAGATTGGGGGACAGGGTATGAAAAACTGTTTTTT. The rearrangement links TRBV7-2 to TRBJ1-4, with 9 positions matching TRBD1. The CDR3 covers 16 residues. The V and J ends lost 1 base and 6 bases, in that order; junction bases with no gene match: 6. Germline V gene lookup returns CDR1 SGHTA and CDR2 FQGNSA.

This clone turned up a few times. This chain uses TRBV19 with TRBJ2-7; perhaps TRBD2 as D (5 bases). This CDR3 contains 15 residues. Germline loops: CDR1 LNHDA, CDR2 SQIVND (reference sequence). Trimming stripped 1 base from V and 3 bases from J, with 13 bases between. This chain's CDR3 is CASSIVGEAFYEQYF. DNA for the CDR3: TGTGCCAGTAGTATAGTCGGGGAAGCGTTCTACGAGCAGTACTTC.

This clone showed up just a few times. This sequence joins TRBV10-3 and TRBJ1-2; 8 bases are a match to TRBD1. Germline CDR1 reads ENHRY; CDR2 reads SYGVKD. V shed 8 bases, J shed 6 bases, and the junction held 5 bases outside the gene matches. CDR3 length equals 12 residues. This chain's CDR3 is CAIAPDRDGYTF. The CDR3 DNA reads TGTGCCATCGCCCCGGACAGGGATGGCTACACCTTC.

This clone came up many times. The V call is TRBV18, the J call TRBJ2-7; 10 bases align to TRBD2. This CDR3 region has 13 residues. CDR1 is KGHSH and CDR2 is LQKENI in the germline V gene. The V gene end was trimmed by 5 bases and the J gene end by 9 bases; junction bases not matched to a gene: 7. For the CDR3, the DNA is TGTGCCAGCTCAGCCCTAGCGGGGGAACTGCAGTACTTC. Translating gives CASSALAGELQYF.

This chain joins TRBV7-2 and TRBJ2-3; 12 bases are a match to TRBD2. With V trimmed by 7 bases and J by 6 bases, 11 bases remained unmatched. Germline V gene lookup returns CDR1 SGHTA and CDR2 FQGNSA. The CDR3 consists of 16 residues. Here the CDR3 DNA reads TGTGCCAGCACCCCCCGACTAGCGGGGGCGGGGGATACGCAGTATTTT. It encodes CASTPRLAGAGDTQYF.

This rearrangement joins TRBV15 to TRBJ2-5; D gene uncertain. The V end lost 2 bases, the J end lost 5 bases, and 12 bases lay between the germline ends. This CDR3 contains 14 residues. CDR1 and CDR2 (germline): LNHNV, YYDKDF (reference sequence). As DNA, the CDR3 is TGTGCCACCAGCAGATTGGCCACAGTGGAGACCCAGTACTTC. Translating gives CATSRLATVETQYF.

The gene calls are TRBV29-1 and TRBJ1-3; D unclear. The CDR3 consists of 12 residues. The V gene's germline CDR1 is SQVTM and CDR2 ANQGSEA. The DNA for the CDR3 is TGCAGTGGAAGGGCTGCTGGAAACACCATATATTTT. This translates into CSGRAAGNTIYF.

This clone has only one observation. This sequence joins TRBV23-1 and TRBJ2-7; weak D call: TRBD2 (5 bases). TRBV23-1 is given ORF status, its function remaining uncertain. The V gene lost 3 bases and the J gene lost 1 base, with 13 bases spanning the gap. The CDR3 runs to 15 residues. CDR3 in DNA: TGCGCCAGCAGTCATTTTGAGGGAATGTCCTACGAGCAGTACTTC. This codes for CASSHFEGMSYEQYF.

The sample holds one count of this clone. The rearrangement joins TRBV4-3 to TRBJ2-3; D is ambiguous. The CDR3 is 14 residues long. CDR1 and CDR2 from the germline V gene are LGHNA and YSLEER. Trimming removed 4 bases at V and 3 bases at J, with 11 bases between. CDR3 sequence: CASSRELTTDTQYF. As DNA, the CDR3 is TGCGCCAGCAGCCGCGAGTTAACTACAGATACGCAGTATTTT.

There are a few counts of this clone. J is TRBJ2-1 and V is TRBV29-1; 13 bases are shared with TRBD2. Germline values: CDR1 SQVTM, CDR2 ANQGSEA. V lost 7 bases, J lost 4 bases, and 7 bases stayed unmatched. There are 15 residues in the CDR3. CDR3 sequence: CSAPGLAGLYNEQFF. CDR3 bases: TGCAGCGCCCCGGGACTAGCGGGGCTATACAATGAGCAGTTCTTC.

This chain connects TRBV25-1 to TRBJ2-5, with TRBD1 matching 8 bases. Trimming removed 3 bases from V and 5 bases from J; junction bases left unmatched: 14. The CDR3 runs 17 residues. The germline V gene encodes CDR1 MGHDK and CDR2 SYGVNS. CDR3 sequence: CASSDFRGTGDLETQYF. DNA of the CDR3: TGTGCCAGCAGTGACTTTCGTGGGACAGGTGATTTGGAGACCCAGTACTTC.

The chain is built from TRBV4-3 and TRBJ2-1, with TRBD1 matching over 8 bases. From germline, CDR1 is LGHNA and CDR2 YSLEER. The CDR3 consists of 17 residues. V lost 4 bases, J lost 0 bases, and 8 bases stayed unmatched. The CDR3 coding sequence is TGCGCCAGCAGCCCCTCACTCAGGGGGCACTCCTACAATGAGCAGTTCTTC. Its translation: CASSPSLRGHSYNEQFF.

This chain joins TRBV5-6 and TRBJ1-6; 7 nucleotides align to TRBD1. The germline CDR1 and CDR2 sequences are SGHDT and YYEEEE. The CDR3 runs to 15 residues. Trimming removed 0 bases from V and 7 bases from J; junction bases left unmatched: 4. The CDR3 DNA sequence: TGTGCCAGCAGCTTGGTGGTAGGGGGCAATTCACCCCTCCACTTT. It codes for CASSLVVGGNSPLHF.

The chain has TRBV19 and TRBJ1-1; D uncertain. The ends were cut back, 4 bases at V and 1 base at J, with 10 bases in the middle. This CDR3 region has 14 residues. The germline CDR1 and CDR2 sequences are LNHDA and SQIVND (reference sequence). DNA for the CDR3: TGTGCCAGTAGTAAACAGCGTGCGAACACTGAAGCTTTCTTT. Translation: CASSKQRANTEAFF.

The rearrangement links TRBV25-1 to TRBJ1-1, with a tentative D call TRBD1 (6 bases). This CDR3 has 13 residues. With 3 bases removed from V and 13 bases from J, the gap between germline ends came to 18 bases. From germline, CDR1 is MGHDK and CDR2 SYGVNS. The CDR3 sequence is CASSDPGQRRVFF. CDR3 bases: TGTGCCAGCAGTGATCCCGGACAGAGGCGAGTTTTCTTT.

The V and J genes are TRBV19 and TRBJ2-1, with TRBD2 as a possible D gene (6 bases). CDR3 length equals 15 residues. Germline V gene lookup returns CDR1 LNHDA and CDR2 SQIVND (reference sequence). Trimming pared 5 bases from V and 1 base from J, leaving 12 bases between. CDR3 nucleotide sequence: TGTGCCAGTAGTGCCAAGACTAGTTCCTACAATGAGCAGTTCTTC. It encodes CASSAKTSSYNEQFF.

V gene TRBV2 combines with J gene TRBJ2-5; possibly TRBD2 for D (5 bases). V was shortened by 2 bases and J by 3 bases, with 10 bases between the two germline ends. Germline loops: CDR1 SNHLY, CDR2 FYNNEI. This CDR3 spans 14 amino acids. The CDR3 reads CASSEMLTKETQYF. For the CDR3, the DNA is TGTGCCAGCAGTGAAATGCTGACTAAAGAGACCCAGTACTTC.